The 32 T cell receptor beta chains reported below all come from one sample, sequenced in a study of neoadjuvant anti-PD-1 for oral cavity cancer. TCRdb keeps only in-frame clones here, not all; method: immunoSEQ multiplex PCR. The data show about 6,900 clones, with roughly 70% seen just once and 2.5% to 4% held by the top ten. The starting material was PBMCs, obtained before nivolumab (anti-PD-1) treatment. These receptors were obtained from a person aged 40-85 years with oral cavity squamous cell carcinoma.

The chain has TRBV18 and TRBJ1-3; D may be TRBD1 (5 bases). CDR3 length: 17 residues. The ends were cut back, 3 bases at V and 0 bases at J, with 15 bases in the middle. CDR1 is KGHSH and CDR2 is LQKENI in the germline V gene. CDR3 bases: TGTGCCAGCTCACCCTTCGACAGCCCCAGCTCTGGAAACACCATATATTTT. It translates to CASSPFDSPSSGNTIYF.

The chain uses TRBV6-6 and TRBJ1-5, with 8 positions matching TRBD1. The CDR3 length is 15 residues. The germline V gene has CDR1 MNHNY and CDR2 SVGAGI (reference sequence). J lost 4 bases, V lost 6 bases, and 8 bases had no gene match. CDR3 protein: CASRPDRAGNQPQHF. CDR3 in DNA: TGTGCCAGCAGACCGGACAGGGCCGGGAATCAGCCCCAGCATTTT.

The chain couples TRBV9 to TRBJ1-3; no firm D call. The CDR3 is made up of 16 amino acids. V gave up 0 bases and J gave up 0 bases, with 10 bases separating them. Germline-derived CDR1 and CDR2 are SGDLS and YYNGEE. The CDR3 DNA sequence: TGTGCCAGCAGCGTAGAGCGGGGAGGCTCTGGAAACACCATATATTTT. This gives the protein CASSVERGGSGNTIYF.

The V and J genes are TRBV29-1 and TRBJ2-2, with D tentatively TRBD2 (6 bases). V was trimmed by 5 bases and J by 1 base, leaving 14 bases between them. The CDR3 totals 15 residues. The V gene's germline CDR1 is SQVTM and CDR2 ANQGSEA. CDR3 sequence reads: CSVPTGLQNTGELFF. The CDR3 nucleotides are TGCAGCGTTCCCACGGGACTTCAGAACACCGGGGAGCTGTTTTTT.

The chain combines TRBV2 with TRBJ2-2; D possibly corresponds to TRBD2 (6 bases). V shed 6 bases and J shed 2 bases, with 19 bases lying between them. The CDR3 is 17 amino acids. The germline V gene has CDR1 SNHLY and CDR2 FYNNEI. CDR3 residues: CASSAIPGGLNTGELFF. As DNA, the CDR3 is TGTGCCAGCAGCGCGATCCCAGGAGGGCTCAACACCGGGGAGCTGTTTTTT.

In this sample, this clone turned up once. The chain carries TRBV6-6 and TRBJ2-3; tentatively, D is TRBD2 (6 bases). V was cut by 6 bases and J by 0 bases, with 13 bases left in between. The CDR3 runs 15 residues. Germline V gene data show CDR1 as MNHNY and CDR2 as SVGAGI (reference sequence). The CDR3 loop is CASRTEGYSTDTQYF. The CDR3 bases are TGTGCCAGCAGAACGGAGGGCTATAGCACAGATACGCAGTATTTT.

V is TRBV7-6 and J is TRBJ2-2; D not resolved. The germline CDR1 and CDR2 sequences are SGHVS and FNYEAQ. Between the trimmed V and J ends, which lost 7 bases and 4 bases, there was a span of 7 bases. The CDR3 contains 12 residues. The CDR3 DNA is TGTGCCAGCACCGGTCTCACCGGGGAGCTGTTTTTT. Amino acids: CASTGLTGELFF.

This rearrangement joins TRBV11-2 to TRBJ2-5; 15 bases map to TRBD2. The CDR3 runs 17 residues. CDR1 and CDR2 (germline): SGHAT, FQNNGV. V was clipped by 5 bases and J by 4 bases; unmatched bases: 8. CDR3 sequence reads: CASSRGLAGGVGETQYF. CDR3 coding DNA: TGTGCCAGCAGCCGGGGACTAGCGGGGGGAGTAGGAGAGACCCAGTACTTC.

The chain uses TRBV13 and TRBJ2-1; 7 nucleotides agree with TRBD2. V shed 4 bases and J 6 bases; nucleotides not matched to a gene: 6. This CDR3 is 14 amino acids long. Germline V lookup: CDR1 PRHDT, CDR2 FYEKMQ (reference sequence). Written as DNA, the CDR3 is TGTGCCAGCAGCTGGAGGACTAGTCCCAATGAGCAGTTCTTC. Translating gives CASSWRTSPNEQFF.

This chain uses TRBV5-5 with TRBJ1-6; possibly TRBD1 for D (6 bases). With 1 base removed from V and 5 bases from J, the gap between germline ends came to 13 bases. The V gene's germline CDR1 is SGHKS and CDR2 YYEKEE (reference sequence). This CDR3 has 16 residues. CDR3 nucleotide sequence: TGTGCCAGCAGCTTGAATTCTGGGGGCAATAATTCACCCCTCCACTTT. Amino acids: CASSLNSGGNNSPLHF.

The chain employs TRBV6-5 and TRBJ2-5; D not resolved. Per germline, CDR1 MNHEY and CDR2 SVGAGI. This CDR3 has 14 residues. Between the trimmed V and J ends, which lost 2 bases and 4 bases, there was a span of 11 bases. The CDR3 DNA reads as TGTGCCAGCAGTTACGGCCTAGACCTAGAGACCCAGTACTTC. Translated, it gives CASSYGLDLETQYF.

This clone has more than one count but fewer than ten. The genes are TRBV11-2 and TRBJ1-3; the D is unclear. Germline CDR1 reads SGHAT; CDR2 reads FQNNGV. The CDR3 spans 13 residues. V lost 6 bases and J 1 base, leaving 7 bases between the germline ends. For the CDR3, the DNA is TGTGCCAGCAGTTCCCAGTCTGGAAACACCATATATTTT. Translation gives CASSSQSGNTIYF.

This chain joins TRBV5-5 and TRBJ2-5; D call uncertain. The ends were cut back, 2 bases at V and 4 bases at J, with 9 bases in the middle. The CDR3 contains 13 residues. The germline gives CDR1 SGHKS, CDR2 YYEKEE (reference sequence). This CDR3 reads CASSLGRIETQYF. CDR3 DNA: TGTGCCAGCAGCTTAGGTCGGATAGAGACCCAGTACTTC.

The chain has TRBV6-6 and TRBJ1-1; D remains unclear. Trimming pared 0 bases from V and 6 bases from J, leaving 8 bases between. The germline CDR1 and CDR2 sequences are MNHNY and SVGAGI (reference sequence). The CDR3 has 13 residues. This CDR3 is CASSYSLGSEAFF. CDR3 nucleotides: TGTGCCAGCAGTTACTCGTTGGGGTCTGAAGCTTTCTTT.

This clone was seen only once. The chain employs TRBV6-1 and TRBJ1-1; D is unclear. Per the germline V gene, CDR1 is MNHNS and CDR2 is SASEGT. The V gene lost 2 bases and the J gene lost 1 base, with 8 bases spanning the gap. The CDR3 is 14 residues long. The CDR3 sequence is CASSEWGTNTEAFF. The CDR3 DNA is TGTGCCAGCAGTGAATGGGGAACGAACACTGAAGCTTTCTTT.

The chain employs TRBV29-1 and TRBJ2-2, with TRBD1 matching over 7 bases. The germline CDR1 and CDR2 sequences are SQVTM and ANQGSEA. The CDR3 is 13 amino acids. J lost 6 bases, V lost 3 bases, and 4 bases had no gene match. This CDR3 reads CSVDGQGAGELFF. The DNA of the CDR3 is TGCAGCGTTGATGGGCAGGGGGCCGGGGAGCTGTTTTTT.

The rearrangement uses TRBV25-1 and TRBJ1-6, with D possibly matching TRBD1 (5 bases). CDR3 length equals 16 residues. Germline V gene lookup returns CDR1 MGHDK and CDR2 SYGVNS. With 3 bases removed from V and 7 bases from J, the gap between germline ends came to 16 bases. The CDR3 DNA follows: TGTGCCAGCAGTGACCCCGGCGCAGGGACCAATTCACCCCTCCACTTT. Translating it yields CASSDPGAGTNSPLHF.

The rearrangement uses TRBV2 and TRBJ1-4; 7 positions match TRBD1. This CDR3 has 14 amino acids. V dropped 4 bases and J dropped 8; count of bases not matched to a gene: 7. In germline, CDR1 is SNHLY, CDR2 FYNNEI. The CDR3 DNA reads as TGTGCCAGCAGTGTCAGGGGGGAAGGGGAAAAACTGTTTTTT. This translates into CASSVRGEGEKLFF. The variable domain in full, with the rest retrieved from reference TRBV2 and TRBJ1-4, is EPEVTQTPSHQVTQMGQEVILRCVPISNHLYFYWYRQILGQKVEFLVSFYNNEISEKSEIFDDQFSVERPDGSNFTLKIRSTKLEDSAMYFCASSVRGEGEKLFFGSGTQLSVL.

CDR3 in DNA: TGTGCCAGTAGGGCGACGAGTCCAGCGTCCCACACCGGGGAGCTGTTTTTT. Protein sequence: CASRATSPASHTGELFF. The chain uses TRBV19 and TRBJ2-2; D is unclear. The CDR3 has 17 residues. V lost 6 bases to trimming and J lost 3 bases, with 20 bases between them. Germline assignment: CDR1 LNHDA and CDR2 SQIVND (reference sequence). Filled out from reference TRBV19 and TRBJ2-2, the complete variable domain reads DGGITQSPKYLFRKEGQNVTLSCEQNLNHDAMYWYRQDPGQGLRLIYYSQIVNDFQKGDIAEGYSVSREKKESFPLTVTSAQKNPTAFYLCASRATSPASHTGELFFGEGSRLTVL.

The J gene is TRBJ1-4, the V gene TRBV2; 7 nucleotides agree with TRBD1. The CDR3 is 13 residues long. The germline V gene encodes CDR1 SNHLY and CDR2 FYNNEI. V was pared by 8 bases and J by 12 bases, with 12 bases of the junction left unmatched. CDR3 sequence: CASGLGTALELFF. The CDR3 DNA reads as TGTGCCAGCGGTCTTGGGACAGCCCTGGAACTGTTTTTT. The complete variable domain, with remaining parts taken from reference TRBV2 and TRBJ1-4, reads EPEVTQTPSHQVTQMGQEVILRCVPISNHLYFYWYRQILGQKVEFLVSFYNNEISEKSEIFDDQFSVERPDGSNFTLKIRSTKLEDSAMYFCASGLGTALELFFGSGTQLSVL.

The J gene is TRBJ1-1, the V gene TRBV11-2, with D hard to call. The CDR3 sequence is 12 residues long. CDR1 is SGHAT and CDR2 is FQNNGV in the germline V gene. Trimming cost V 9 bases and J 1 base, with 9 bases left between them. CDR3 region: CASIMRNTEAFF. In DNA form, the CDR3 reads TGTGCCAGTATTATGAGGAACACTGAAGCTTTCTTT.

The chain has TRBV7-2 and TRBJ2-1; 7 bases align to TRBD2. The junction had 8 bases not matched to a gene; V was cut back by 0 bases and J by 0 bases. The CDR3 runs to 18 residues. Germline V CDR1 and CDR2: SGHTA, FQGNSA. In DNA, the CDR3 is TGTGCCAGCAGCTTAGCAAGAAGAGGACTAGGCTCCTACAATGAGCAGTTCTTC. The encoded protein is CASSLARRGLGSYNEQFF.

V and J are TRBV9 and TRBJ1-3, with a possible D match to TRBD1 (5 bases). Germline V gene data show CDR1 as SGDLS and CDR2 as YYNGEE. Between the trimmed V and J ends, which lost 0 bases and 2 bases, there was a span of 18 bases. The CDR3 spans 18 residues. CDR3 sequence (DNA): TGTGCCAGCAGCGTAGGACAACGGGGGGGTCGAACTGGAAACACCATATATTTT. Residues: CASSVGQRGGRTGNTIYF.

The V call is TRBV1, the J call TRBJ1-3. TRBV1 is noted as a pseudogene. This CDR3 has 14 amino acids. CDR3 sequence: CTSSQDSTGLTIYF. CDR3 coding DNA: TGCACCAGCAGCCAAGATAGTACCGGCTTGACCATATATTTT.

The chain combines TRBV2 with TRBJ2-7, with D possibly TRBD2 on 5 matching bases. CDR1 and CDR2 from the germline V gene are SNHLY and FYNNEI. The CDR3 has 14 residues. The V gene lost 7 bases and the J gene lost 6 bases, with 19 bases spanning the gap. CDR3 DNA sequence: TGTGCCAGCACCATCGGGATTCTGCTAGCCGAGCAGTACTTC. Translation gives CASTIGILLAEQYF.

This chain links TRBV30 with TRBJ1-2; D is perhaps TRBD1 (5 bases). The CDR3 is 11 amino acids. The V end lost 5 bases, the J end lost 8 bases, and 12 bases lay between the germline ends. CDR1 is GTSNPN, CDR2 SVGIG, per germline (reference sequence). The CDR3 nucleotides are TGTGCCTGGGCCGGTGGGGGGGGCTACACCTTC. This encodes CAWAGGGGYTF.

The CDR3 spells CASSLNVKNIQYF. CDR3 nucleotide sequence: TGTGCCAGCAGCTTGAACGTGAAAAACATTCAGTACTTC. The chain combines TRBV9 with TRBJ2-4; D remains ambiguous. There are 13 residues in the CDR3. V lost 4 bases, J lost 4 bases, and 9 bases lay in between. CDR1 is SGDLS, CDR2 YYNGEE, per germline.

This rearrangement joins TRBV7-8 to TRBJ2-5; 7 positions agree with TRBD1. Germline values: CDR1 SGHVS, CDR2 FQNEAQ. The CDR3 sequence is 16 residues long. J gave up 2 bases and V 2 bases, and 8 bases lay outside the gene matches. Here the CDR3 DNA reads TGTGCCAGCAGCTTACCCGTTAGGACAGGACAAGAGACCCAGTACTTC. Amino acids: CASSLPVRTGQETQYF.

The chain links TRBV5-1 to TRBJ1-1; 10 nucleotides match TRBD1. CDR1 and CDR2 (germline): SGHRS, YFSETQ. With 4 bases clipped from V and 6 bases from J, the junction kept 15 bases outside the gene matches. The CDR3 is 17 amino acids. In nucleotides, the CDR3 is TGCGCCAGCAGCGCCTCGACCGGGACAGGGGTTCCGGCTGAAGCTTTCTTT. Residues: CASSASTGTGVPAEAFF.

This chain joins TRBV7-9 and TRBJ1-1, with 10 bases matching TRBD1. V lost 5 bases to trimming and J lost 5 bases; unmatched junction nucleotides: 11. The length of the CDR3 is 16 residues. The germline CDR1 and CDR2 sequences are SEHNR and FQNEAQ (reference sequence). The CDR3 loop reads CASSHRQGARFTEAFF. In DNA form, the CDR3 reads TGTGCCAGCAGCCACCGACAGGGGGCGAGATTTACTGAAGCTTTCTTT.

This clone has only one observation. V usage is TRBV19 and J usage is TRBJ1-5; D unclear. Germline CDR1 LNHDA, CDR2 SQIVND (reference sequence). The CDR3 covers 14 residues. V shed 3 bases and J shed 7 bases, with 13 bases lying between them. The CDR3 DNA reads as TGTGCCAGTAGTATTACCGGGTTTGGACAGCCCCAGCATTTT. Protein: CASSITGFGQPQHF.

The genes are TRBV18 and TRBJ1-5; a possible D gene is TRBD1 (5 bases). This CDR3 is built from 16 residues. Trimming cost V 2 bases and J 0 bases, with 11 bases left between them. From germline, CDR1 is KGHSH and CDR2 LQKENI. CDR3 residues: CASSPNRLNSNQPQHF. The CDR3 nucleotides are TGTGCCAGCTCACCAAACAGGTTGAATAGCAATCAGCCCCAGCATTTT.